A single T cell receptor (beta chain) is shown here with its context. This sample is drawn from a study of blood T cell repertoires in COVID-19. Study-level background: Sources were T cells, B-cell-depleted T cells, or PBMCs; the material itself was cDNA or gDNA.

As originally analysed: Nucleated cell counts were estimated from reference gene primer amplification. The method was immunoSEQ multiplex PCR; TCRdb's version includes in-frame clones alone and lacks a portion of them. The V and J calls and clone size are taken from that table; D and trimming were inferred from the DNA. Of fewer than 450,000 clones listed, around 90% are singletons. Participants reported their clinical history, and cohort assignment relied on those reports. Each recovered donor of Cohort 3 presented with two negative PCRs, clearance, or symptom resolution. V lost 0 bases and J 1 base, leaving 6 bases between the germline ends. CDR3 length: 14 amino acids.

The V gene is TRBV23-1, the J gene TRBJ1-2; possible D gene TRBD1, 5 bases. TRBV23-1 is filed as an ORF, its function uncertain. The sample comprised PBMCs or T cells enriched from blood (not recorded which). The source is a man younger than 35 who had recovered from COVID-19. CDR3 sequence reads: CASSQSTGNYGYTF. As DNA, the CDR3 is TGCGCCAGCAGTCAATCCACAGGTAACTATGGCTACACCTTC.